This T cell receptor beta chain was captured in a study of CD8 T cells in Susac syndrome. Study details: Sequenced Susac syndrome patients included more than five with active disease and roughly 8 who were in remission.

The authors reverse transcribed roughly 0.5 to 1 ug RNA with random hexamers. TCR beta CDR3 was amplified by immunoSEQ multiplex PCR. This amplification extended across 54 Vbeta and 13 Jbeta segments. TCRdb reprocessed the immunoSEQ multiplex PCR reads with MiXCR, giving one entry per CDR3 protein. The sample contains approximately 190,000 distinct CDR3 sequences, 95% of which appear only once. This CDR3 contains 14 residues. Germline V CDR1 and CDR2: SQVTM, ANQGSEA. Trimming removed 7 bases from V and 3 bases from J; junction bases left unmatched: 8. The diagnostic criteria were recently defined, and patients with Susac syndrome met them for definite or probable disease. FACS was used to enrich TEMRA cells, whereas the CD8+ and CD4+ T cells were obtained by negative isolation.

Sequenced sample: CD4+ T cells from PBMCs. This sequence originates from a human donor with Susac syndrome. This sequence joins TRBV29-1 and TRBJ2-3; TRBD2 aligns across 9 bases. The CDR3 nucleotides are TGCAGCGCCACGCCGGGACTAGCTACAGATACGCAGTATTTT. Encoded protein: CSATPGLATDTQYF.